This T cell receptor beta chain was captured in a study of T cells in Graves' hyperthyroidism and ophthalmopathy. Germline CDR1 is GTSNPN and CDR2 is SVGIG (reference sequence). The CDR3 is made up of 13 amino acids. V lost 3 bases to trimming and J lost 7 bases; unmatched junction nucleotides: 6. There were TCR beta CDR3 regions amplified from RNA transcripts. HTBI primers were the set used in a first-round RT-PCR of the TCR CDR3. From the multiplex PCR reads, TCRdb called clonotypes with MiXCR, one entry per CDR3 protein. The table records about 640,000 distinct CDR3 sequences, about a fifth of them present only once. This clonotype was detected ten times or more.

What was sequenced was blood. The receptor was derived from a man in his thirties or forties with Graves' ophthalmopathy. The V call is TRBV30, the J call TRBJ2-1; 7 bases fit TRBD2. CDR3 bases: TGTGCCTGGAGCCTAGGCGGGAGTAATGAGCAGTTCTTC. Its translation: CAWSLGGSNEQFF.